This TCR beta chain was captured in a study of T cells in Graves' hyperthyroidism and ophthalmopathy. The junction had 7 bases not matched to a gene; V was cut back by 5 bases and J by 5 bases. The CDR3 extends over 13 amino acids. Germline lookup yields CDR1 SQVTM and CDR2 ANQGSEA. The PBMCs were taken from approximately 9.7 ml of fresh peripheral blood. This clonotype was detected only a few times. Amplification targeted TCR beta CDR3 regions from RNA transcripts. First-round RT-PCR of the TCR CDR3 relied on the HTBI primer set. TCRdb reprocessed the multiplex PCR reads via MiXCR and lists one record per CDR3 protein. Found here are approximately 590,000 distinct CDR3 sequences, about 15% of them singletons; the top ten hold about 7%.

Sequenced input: blood. This clonotype originated in a woman under 40 with Graves' hyperthyroidism. V gene TRBV29-1 combines with J gene TRBJ2-5, with 8 bases matching TRBD1. CDR3 in amino acids: CSVQGAQWETQYF. CDR3 coding DNA: TGCAGCGTTCAGGGGGCGCAGTGGGAGACCCAGTACTTC.